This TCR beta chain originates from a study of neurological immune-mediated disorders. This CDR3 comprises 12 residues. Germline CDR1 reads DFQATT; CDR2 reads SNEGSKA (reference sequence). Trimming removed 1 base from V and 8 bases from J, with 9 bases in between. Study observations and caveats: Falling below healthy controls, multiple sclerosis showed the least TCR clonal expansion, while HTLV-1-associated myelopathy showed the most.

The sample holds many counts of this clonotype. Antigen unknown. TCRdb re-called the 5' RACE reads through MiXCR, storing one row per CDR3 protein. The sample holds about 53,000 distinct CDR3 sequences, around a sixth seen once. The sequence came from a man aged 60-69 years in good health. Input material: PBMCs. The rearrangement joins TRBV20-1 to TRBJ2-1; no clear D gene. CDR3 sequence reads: CSARVIGYEQFF. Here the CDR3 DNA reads TGCAGTGCTAGAGTTATCGGCTATGAGCAGTTCTTC.